These T cell receptor beta chains were read from a single sample in a study of CD8 T cells in Susac syndrome. A single record per CDR3 protein comes from TCRdb applying MiXCR to the immunoSEQ multiplex PCR reads. Among around 200,000 distinct CDR3 sequences listed, 95% were seen once. Material: CD4+ T cells from PBMCs. The receptors shown here come from a human donor with multiple sclerosis. CDR3s include the opening cysteine and the closing phenylalanine or tryptophan. A D gene is named only where the DNA matches it firmly. The size of a clone is reported for some rows only, either as once, few or many, or as a class for expanded clones.

clone_size,d_call,j_call,v_call,cdr3_nt,cdr3_aa
.,TRBD1,TRBJ1-2,TRBV12-3/TRBV12-4,TGTGCCAGCGCCGAGACAGGGAACTATGGCTACACCTTC,CASAETGNYGYTF
.,TRBD1,TRBJ2-5,TRBV9,TGTGCCAGCAGCGCCCGACAGGGCCAAGAGACCCAGTACTTC,CASSARQGQETQYF
.,.,TRBJ2-4,TRBV20-1,TGCAGTGCTAGAGATCTTGACATTCAGTACTTC,CSARDLDIQYF
.,TRBD1,TRBJ1-2,TRBV29-1,TGCAGCGTCGCCGCCCGGGACAGGGATGGCTACACCTTC,CSVAARDRDGYTF
.,.,TRBJ2-1,TRBV5-1,TGCGCCAGCAGCTTGGGGACTACCTTGTACAATGAGCAGTTCTTC,CASSLGTTLYNEQFF
.,.,TRBJ2-7,TRBV6-5,TGTGCCAGCAGTTCACTCTACGAGCAGTACTTC,CASSSLYEQYF
.,TRBD1,TRBJ1-4,TRBV5-6,TGTGCCAGCAGCGTGCCGGGACAGGGGGGAGAAAAACTGTTTTTT,CASSVPGQGGEKLFF
.,.,TRBJ2-7,TRBV18,TGTGCCAGCTCACCGAGGGTTCGCTACGAGCAGTACTTC,CASSPRVRYEQYF
.,.,TRBJ1-1,TRBV23-1,TGCGCCAGCAGTCAACCCCTGACAGTCATCGAGTCCACTGAAGCTTTCTTT,CASSQPLTVIESTEAFF
.,.,TRBJ2-1,TRBV29-1,TGCAGCGTCATCCTCGCGGGTGAGCAGTTCTTC,CSVILAGEQFF
once,.,TRBJ2-4,TRBV3-1,TGTGCCAGCAGCCAGGGCAGGGCAACTGGTAACATTCAGTACTTC,CASSQGRATGNIQYF
.,.,TRBJ1-6,TRBV3-1,TGTGCCAGCAGCCCTCTGGCGGAGGCTTCACCCCTCCACTTT,CASSPLAEASPLHF
.,.,TRBJ2-3,TRBV11-2,TGTGCCAGCAGCCTCAACGGGGGGCCAGGAGATACGCAGTATTTT,CASSLNGGPGDTQYF
.,TRBD1,TRBJ1-5,TRBV12-3/TRBV12-4,TGTGCCAGCGGAACAGGGGGCGGGGGTCAGCCCCAGCATTTT,CASGTGGGGQPQHF
.,.,TRBJ2-1,TRBV19,TGTGCCAGTAGTCTTCGTAGGGATGAGCAGTTCTTC,CASSLRRDEQFF
.,.,TRBJ1-1,TRBV29-1,TGCAGCGTTGAAGATATCGGGGTGGGCACTGAAGCTTTCTTT,CSVEDIGVGTEAFF
.,TRBD1,TRBJ2-7,TRBV5-1,TGCGCCAGCAGCTTGGCTACAGGGGTCTCCTACGAGCAGTACTTC,CASSLATGVSYEQYF
.,.,TRBJ2-7,TRBV5-6,TGTGCCAGCAGTAATAGCCGGACCTCCTACGAGCAGTACTTC,CASSNSRTSYEQYF